A single sample is the source of the 24 T cell receptor beta chains below, sequenced in a study of metastatic and nonmetastatic thyroid tumors (dated by TCRdb to the early 2020s). No patient had received any treatment before thyroid surgery. Library generation was performed with PCR. Sequencing took place on an Illumina HiSeq 4000. TCRdb reprocessed the public reads (quality trimming at Q25 with fastp, clone calling with MiXCR) and kept in-frame beta chains. Within this sample are 5,000 or so clones, with approximately 17% of them counted one time only. The top ten clones comprise 16% of the sample. Sequenced sample: adjacent normal tissue. The source of these receptors is a female donor with papillary thyroid cancer or a benign thyroid nodule (not recorded which). Some clones in this sample may be carry-over from other donors' samples.

This chain uses TRBV2 with TRBJ1-1, with 10 bases fitting TRBD1. There are 17 residues in the CDR3. J gave up 1 base and V 4 bases, and 9 bases lay outside the gene matches. From germline, CDR1 is SNHLY and CDR2 FYNNEI. The CDR3 sequence: CASSARQGASSNTEAFF. The CDR3 bases are TGTGCCAGCAGTGCCAGACAGGGGGCCTCCTCGAACACTGAAGCTTTCTTT. Using reference TRBV2 and TRBJ1-1 for the parts outside the CDR3, the full variable domain is EPEVTQTPSHQVTQMGQEVILRCVPISNHLYFYWYRQILGQKVEFLVSFYNNEISEKSEIFDDQFSVERPDGSNFTLKIRSTKLEDSAMYFCASSARQGASSNTEAFFGQGTRLTVV.

The CDR3 spells CASSIYTGSYYQYF. In DNA, the CDR3 is TGTGCCAGTAGTATATACACAGGATCCTACTATCAGTACTTC. The chain recombines TRBV19 with TRBJ2-7, with a possible D match to TRBD1 (5 bases). Germline values: CDR1 LNHDA, CDR2 SQIVND (reference sequence). Deletions cut 2 bases from V and 10 bases from J, with 18 bases between. This CDR3 has 14 residues. Complete variable domain (other parts from reference TRBV19 and TRBJ2-7): DGGITQSPKYLFRKEGQNVTLSCEQNLNHDAMYWYRQDPGQGLRLIYYSQIVNDFQKGDIAEGYSVSREKKESFPLTVTSAQKNPTAFYLCASSIYTGSYYQYFGPGTRLTVT.

This clone was seen a handful of times. The chain recombines TRBV19 with TRBJ1-2; 8 nucleotides match TRBD1. This CDR3 has 14 residues. The germline V gene has CDR1 LNHDA and CDR2 SQIVND (reference sequence). With 3 bases clipped from V and 5 bases from J, the junction kept 5 bases outside the gene matches. The CDR3 region has the DNA TGTGCCAGTAGTATCGCAGGGGGCGAATATGGCTACACCTTC. Translating it yields CASSIAGGEYGYTF.

By sample share, this clone is medium-sized. The J gene is TRBJ2-5, the V gene TRBV6-1, with D unclear. CDR3 size: 10 residues. CDR1 is MNHNS, CDR2 SASEGT, per germline. V lost 9 bases and J 2 bases, leaving 4 bases between the germline ends. The CDR3 sequence: CASRQETQYF. CDR3 DNA: TGTGCCAGTAGACAAGAGACCCAGTACTTC.

By share, this clone counts as medium-sized (0.01 to 0.1%). Other DNA sequences in this sample translate to the same CDR3. The chain couples TRBV12-3 or TRBV12-4 to TRBJ1-6; unclear D gene. Trimming took 2 bases from V and 7 from J, leaving 6 bases between them. The CDR3 is made up of 13 amino acids. CDR3 in amino acids: CASSLSVNSPLHF. The CDR3, as DNA: TGTGCCAGCAGTTTATCAGTAAATTCACCCCTCCACTTT.

CDR3 amino acids: CASRHPDLNEQFF. The DNA of the CDR3 is TGTGCCAGCCGACACCCGGATTTGAATGAGCAGTTCTTC. The chain is built from TRBV6-1 and TRBJ2-1; no clear D. This CDR3 is 13 amino acids long. Germline CDR1 is MNHNS and CDR2 is SASEGT. Trimming cost V 8 bases and J 7 bases, with 15 bases left between them.

By sample fraction, this clone is medium-sized. This sequence joins TRBV7-3 and TRBJ2-2; no firm D call. This CDR3 has 14 residues. V lost 5 bases and J 0 bases, leaving 7 bases between the germline ends. The V gene's germline CDR1 is SGHTA and CDR2 FQGTGA. The CDR3 bases are TGTGCCAGCAGCAAAAACACGAACACCGGGGAGCTGTTTTTT. It translates to CASSKNTNTGELFF.

This clone is classed as medium-sized. J is TRBJ2-2 and V is TRBV27, with unresolved D. The CDR3 has 13 residues. Germline V CDR1 and CDR2: MNHEY, SMNVEV (reference sequence). The V end was cut by 5 bases, the J end by 6 bases, with 10 bases between. CDR3 in DNA: TGTGCCAGCAGTCGCATTAGGTCCGGGGAGCTGTTTTTT. Protein product: CASSRIRSGELFF.

A few counts support this clone. This chain uses TRBV6-1 with TRBJ2-7; D is undetermined. This CDR3 region has 13 residues. Trimming took 6 bases from V and 6 from J, leaving 15 bases between them. Germline lookup yields CDR1 MNHNS and CDR2 SASEGT. As DNA, the CDR3 is TGTGCCAGCAGACCACCCGCAGACGGCGAGCAGTACTTC. Its translation: CASRPPADGEQYF.

This clone was recorded at least ten times. This sequence joins TRBV9 and TRBJ2-2; 14 bases map to TRBD2. Trimming cost V 4 bases and J 3 bases; bases outside gene matches: 2. The CDR3 has 16 amino acids. Germline assignment: CDR1 SGDLS and CDR2 YYNGEE. CDR3 DNA: TGTGCCAGCAGCCGGGGACTAGCGGGGGACACCGGGGAGCTGTTTTTT. Translated: CASSRGLAGDTGELFF.

This clone was observed a few times. The chain uses TRBV28 and TRBJ2-3; D is undetermined. The CDR3 loop spans 18 amino acids. With 3 bases removed from V and 2 bases from J, the gap between germline ends came to 21 bases. Germline V gives CDR1 MDHEN, CDR2 SYDVKM. DNA for the CDR3: TGTGCCAGCAGTTTCCCCCCCTCTAGGGCCCCTTTCACAGATACGCAGTATTTT. Its protein is CASSFPPSRAPFTDTQYF.

The rearrangement joins TRBV6-1 to TRBJ1-4; TRBD1 agrees at 8 bases. Germline CDR1 MNHNS, CDR2 SASEGT. This CDR3 spans 17 amino acids. The V and J ends lost 1 base and 6 bases, in that order; junction bases with no gene match: 10. The CDR3 spells CASSEERTGCIDEKLFF. CDR3 sequence (DNA): TGTGCCAGCAGTGAAGAGAGGACAGGGTGTATTGATGAAAAACTGTTTTTT.

J is TRBJ2-5 and V is TRBV19, with D possibly matching TRBD1 (6 bases). V was cut by 7 bases and J by 8 bases, with 23 bases left in between. This CDR3 comprises 15 residues. Germline V CDR1 and CDR2: LNHDA, SQIVND (reference sequence). CDR3 nucleotide sequence: TGTGCCAGTATCCCCCAGGTGTCAGGGGTGCATACCCAGTACTTC. Its translation: CASIPQVSGVHTQYF.

By share, this clone ranks as medium-sized. The J gene is TRBJ2-7, the V gene TRBV10-2; TRBD2 aligns across 7 bases. Germline loops: CDR1 WSHSY, CDR2 SAAADI. This CDR3 comprises 12 residues. V was clipped by 9 bases and J by 6 bases; unmatched bases: 8. CDR3 protein: CASGREGPEQYV. The CDR3 coding sequence is TGCGCCAGTGGTAGGGAGGGCCCCGAGCAGTACGTC.

The chain joins TRBV10-3 to TRBJ2-7, with a tentative D call TRBD1 (6 bases). CDR1 and CDR2 (germline): ENHRY, SYGVKD. Trimming shortened V by 4 bases and J by 3 bases, and 10 bases separated the two germline ends. The CDR3 is 13 residues long. The CDR3 region is CAISATGRYEQYF. CDR3 nucleotides: TGTGCCATCAGTGCCACAGGGCGCTACGAGCAGTACTTC.

By share of the sample, this clone is large. The chain recombines TRBV28 with TRBJ1-2; a weak D match, TRBD1 (6 bases). Trimming left V 4 bases short and J 4 bases short, with 13 bases between. This CDR3 is built from 14 residues. CDR1 is MDHEN, CDR2 SYDVKM, per germline. CDR3 sequence reads: CASSSGTHSYGYTF. As DNA, the CDR3 is TGTGCCAGCAGTTCCGGGACACACTCCTATGGCTACACCTTC.

This clone rates as medium-sized. The chain carries TRBV28 and TRBJ2-3; TRBD1 matches 8 bases. This CDR3 spans 16 amino acids. Germline trimming cut 3 bases from V and 5 bases from J; bases unmatched to any gene: 10. The germline V gene encodes CDR1 MDHEN and CDR2 SYDVKM. CDR3 sequence (DNA): TGTGCCAGCAGTTTGACCGGGACAGGCTCGATAGATACGCAGTATTTT. The encoded protein is CASSLTGTGSIDTQYF. Full variable domain (remainder filled in from reference TRBV28 and TRBJ2-3): DVKVTQSSRYLVKRTGEKVFLECVQDMDHENMFWYRQDPGLGLRLIYFSYDVKMKEKGDIPEGYSVSREKKERFSLILESASTNQTSMYLCASSLTGTGSIDTQYFGPGTRLTVL.

This clone is large in the sample. The chain links TRBV20-1 to TRBJ1-6; D is possibly TRBD1 (6 bases). Trimming removed 6 bases from V and 5 bases from J, with 14 bases in between. Germline V CDR1 and CDR2: DFQATT, SNEGSKA (reference sequence). The CDR3 is made up of 14 amino acids. The CDR3 coding sequence is TGCAGTGCCCCCCCGGGGGCAGATAATTCACCCCTCCACTTT. Residues: CSAPPGADNSPLHF.

This clone has only a few counts. This chain uses TRBV6-2 or TRBV6-3 with TRBJ2-2; D is undetermined. The V gene's germline CDR1 is MNHEY and CDR2 SVGEGT. The CDR3 length is 12 residues. Trimming took 6 bases from V and 6 from J, leaving 8 bases between them. CDR3 in amino acids: CASSLNAGELFF. The CDR3 DNA reads TGTGCCAGCAGCTTAAACGCCGGGGAGCTGTTTTTT.

This clone came up a few times. Sequence at one end of the junction differs from germline and may be a read error. The V and J genes are TRBV12-3 or TRBV12-4 and TRBJ1-5; TRBD1 aligns across 7 bases. This CDR3 spans 16 amino acids. The CDR3 nucleotides read TGCGCCAGCAGTTTTGGGACAGTAGCTAGCAATCAGCCCCAGCATTTT. Protein sequence: CASSFGTVASNQPQHF.

This clone is classed as medium-sized. The chain joins TRBV12-3 or TRBV12-4 to TRBJ2-3; 7 positions agree with TRBD2. This CDR3 region has 16 residues. V lost 4 bases to trimming and J lost 5 bases; unmatched junction nucleotides: 12. In DNA, the CDR3 is TGTGCCAGCAGTTACGACGAAGGCGGGAGTGTAGATACGCAGTATTTT. Translation gives CASSYDEGGSVDTQYF.

By its share, this clone is medium-sized (0.01 to 0.1%). The V gene is TRBV15, the J gene TRBJ1-6; D is undetermined. The V end lost 4 bases, the J end lost 3 bases, and 4 bases lay between the germline ends. The CDR3 length is 13 residues. Germline V gives CDR1 LNHNV, CDR2 YYDKDF (reference sequence). CDR3 sequence reads: CATSIDYNSPLHF. The CDR3 nucleotides read TGTGCCACCAGCATAGACTATAATTCACCCCTCCACTTT.

In its sample, this clone ranks as medium-sized. J is TRBJ1-1 and V is TRBV5-1; TRBD1 is a possible D gene (5 bases). Germline V lookup: CDR1 SGHRS, CDR2 YFSETQ. The ends were cut back, 7 bases at V and 1 base at J, with 14 bases in the middle. The CDR3 consists of 14 residues. The CDR3 nucleotides are TGCGCCAGCTACCCCGGGGGTGGGAACACTGAAGCTTTCTTT. Its protein is CASYPGGGNTEAFF.

This clone was picked up many times. This rearrangement joins TRBV5-4 to TRBJ1-1, with D hard to call. V was pared by 6 bases and J by 0 bases, with 18 bases between. Per the germline V gene, CDR1 is SGHNT and CDR2 is YYREEE (reference sequence). The CDR3 consists of 16 residues. CDR3 sequence (DNA): TGTGCCAGCACCCCCGCGGAGGGCGGGATGAACACTGAAGCTTTCTTT. Protein: CASTPAEGGMNTEAFF.